This TCR beta chain was identified in a study of cytomegalovirus exposure and HLA in healthy donors. Overall study: The use of the same platform for the 130 or so validation repertoires and the 600 to 800 first-cohort repertoires was reported by a later analysis. Study-wide findings and caveats: The study put 150 or so TCR beta chains on its list as cytomegalovirus-associated.

The CDR3 runs to 15 residues. V dropped 1 base and J dropped 4 bases, with 12 bases sitting between them. The germline gives CDR1 SGHNT, CDR2 YENEEA. The method was immunoSEQ multiplex PCR; TCRdb's version includes in-frame clones alone and lacks a portion of them. The sample contains roughly 310,000 clones, around 90% of which appear only once. Concerning this clone: The antigen is unknown.

The source material was PBMCs. This chain links TRBV11-3 with TRBJ2-3; D uncertain. This clonotype was sampled from a man aged 30 to 39 in good health and CMV-seronegative. The CDR3 DNA sequence: TGTGCCAGCAGCTTAGGCCCTCATGGCCCAGATACGCAGTATTTT. Its translation is CASSLGPHGPDTQYF. The variable domain in full, completed from reference TRBV11-3 and TRBJ2-3, reads EAGVVQSPRYKIIEKKQPVAFWCNPISGHNTLYWYLQNLGQGPELLIRYENEEAVDDSQLPKDRFSAERLKGVDSTLKIQPAELGDSAVYLCASSLGPHGPDTQYFGPGTRLTVL.